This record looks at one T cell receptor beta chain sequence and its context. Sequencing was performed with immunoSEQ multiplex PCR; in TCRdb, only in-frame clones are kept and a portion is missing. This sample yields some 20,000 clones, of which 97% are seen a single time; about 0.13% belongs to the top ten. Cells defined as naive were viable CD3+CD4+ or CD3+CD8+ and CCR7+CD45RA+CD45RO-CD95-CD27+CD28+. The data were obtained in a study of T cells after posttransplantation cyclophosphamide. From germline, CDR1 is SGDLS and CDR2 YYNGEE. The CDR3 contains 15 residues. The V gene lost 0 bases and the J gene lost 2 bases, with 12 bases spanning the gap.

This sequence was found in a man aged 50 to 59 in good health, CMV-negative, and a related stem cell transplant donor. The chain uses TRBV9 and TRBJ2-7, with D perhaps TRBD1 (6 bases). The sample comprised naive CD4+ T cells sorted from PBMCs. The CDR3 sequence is CASSVAGDSTYEQYF. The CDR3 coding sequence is TGTGCCAGCAGCGTAGCAGGGGATAGTACCTACGAGCAGTACTTC.